Presented here are 8 T cell receptor beta chains from one specimen sequenced in a study of blood T cell repertoires in COVID-19. Sequencing was performed with immunoSEQ multiplex PCR; in TCRdb, only in-frame clones are kept and a portion is missing. The data show 200,000 to 300,000 clones, over 80% seen once. The sequenced sample was peripheral blood. These receptors all come from a human donor in a cohort sampled during active COVID-19.

The rearrangement joins TRBV21-1 to TRBJ1-1; the table's D call, TRBD1, was not checked against the DNA. TRBV21-1 is assigned pseudogene status. CDR3 length equals 17 residues. CDR3: CASSNLFEGGVNTEAFF. CDR3 coding DNA: TGTGCCAGCAGCAATCTTTTTGAAGGGGGCGTGAACACTGAAGCTTTCTTT.

This chain connects TRBV18 to TRBJ2-3; TRBD1 is a possible D gene (7 bases). This CDR3 contains 15 residues. Germline-derived CDR1 and CDR2 are KGHSH and LQKENI. Deletions cut 6 bases from V and 3 bases from J, with 16 bases between. CDR3 DNA: TGTGCCAGCTCCCCATTACAGGGGAGGACAGATACGCAGTATTTT. Protein sequence: CASSPLQGRTDTQYF.

This sequence joins TRBV30 and TRBJ1-2; perhaps TRBD1 as D (6 bases). V dropped 7 bases and J dropped 8 bases, with 11 bases sitting between them. Germline CDR1 GTSNPN, CDR2 SVGIG (reference sequence). There are 10 residues in the CDR3. CDR3 in DNA: TGTGCCTACACAGGGAAGGGCTACACCTTC. Protein: CAYTGKGYTF.

The chain is built from TRBV9 and TRBJ2-3, with 10 bases lining up with TRBD1. V shed 3 bases and J 4 bases; nucleotides not matched to a gene: 2. CDR1 is SGDLS, CDR2 YYNGEE, per germline. There are 14 residues in the CDR3. This chain's CDR3 is CASSAGQGPDTQYF. The CDR3 nucleotides are TGTGCCAGCAGCGCGGGACAGGGGCCAGATACGCAGTATTTT.

The rearrangement joins TRBV9 to TRBJ1-1; D not certain. The CDR3 totals 12 residues. Deletions cut 2 bases from V and 5 bases from J, with 7 bases between. Germline V gives CDR1 SGDLS, CDR2 YYNGEE. CDR3 in DNA: TGTGCCAGCAGCGTCGGAGATACTGAAGCTTTCTTT. Translation: CASSVGDTEAFF. The variable domain in full, with the rest retrieved from reference TRBV9 and TRBJ1-1, is DSGVTQTPKHLITATGQRVTLRCSPRSGDLSVYWYQQSLDQGLQFLIQYYNGEERAKGNILERFSAQQFPDLHSELNLSSLELGDSALYFCASSVGDTEAFFGQGTRLTVV.

The rearrangement joins TRBV5-6 to TRBJ1-6; the D gene is possibly TRBD1 (6 bases). Germline assignment: CDR1 SGHDT and CDR2 YYEEEE. V was pared by 0 bases and J by 8 bases, with 15 bases between. The CDR3 spans 16 residues. CDR3 in DNA: TGTGCCAGCAGCTTGGATAGGGGGGGGAAACATTCACCCCTCCACTTT. Protein product: CASSLDRGGKHSPLHF.

The genes are TRBV5-8 and TRBJ2-5; TRBD1 agrees at 10 bases. This CDR3 has 15 amino acids. The V gene end was trimmed by 5 bases and the J gene end by 2 bases; junction bases not matched to a gene: 6. Germline V CDR1 and CDR2: SGHTS, YDEGEE. The chain's CDR3 is CASRAGTGVQETQYF. Here the CDR3 DNA reads TGTGCCAGCAGGGCCGGGACAGGGGTTCAAGAGACCCAGTACTTC.

The chain couples TRBV6-5 to TRBJ1-3, with 9 positions matching TRBD1. CDR3 length: 13 amino acids. Germline values: CDR1 MNHEY, CDR2 SVGAGI. Losses at the gene ends were 6 bases for V and 7 bases for J; bases not matched to a gene: 4. CDR3 protein: CASSSDRGNTIYF. The CDR3 coding sequence is TGTGCCAGCAGCAGCGACAGGGGGAACACCATATATTTT.